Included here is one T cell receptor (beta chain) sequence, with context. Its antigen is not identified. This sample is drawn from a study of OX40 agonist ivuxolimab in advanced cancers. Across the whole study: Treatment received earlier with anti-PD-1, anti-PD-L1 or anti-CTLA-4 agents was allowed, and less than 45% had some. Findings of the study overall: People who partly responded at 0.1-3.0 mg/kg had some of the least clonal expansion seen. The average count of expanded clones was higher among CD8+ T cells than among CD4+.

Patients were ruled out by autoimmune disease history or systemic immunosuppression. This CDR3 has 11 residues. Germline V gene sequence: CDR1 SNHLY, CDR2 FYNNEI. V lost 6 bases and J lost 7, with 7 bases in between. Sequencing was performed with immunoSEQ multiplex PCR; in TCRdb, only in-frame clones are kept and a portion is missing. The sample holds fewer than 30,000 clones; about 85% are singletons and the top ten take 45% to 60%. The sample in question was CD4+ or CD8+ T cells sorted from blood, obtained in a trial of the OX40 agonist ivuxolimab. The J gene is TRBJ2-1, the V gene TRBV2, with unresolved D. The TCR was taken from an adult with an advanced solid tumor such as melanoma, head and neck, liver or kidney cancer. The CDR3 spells CASRNTNEQFF. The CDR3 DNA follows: TGTGCCAGCAGGAACACTAATGAGCAGTTCTTC.